The 14 T cell receptor beta chains in this list originate from one sample, sequenced in a study of blood T cell repertoires in COVID-19 (dated by TCRdb to the early 2020s). Library preparation was by the immunoSEQ multiplex PCR assay. TCRdb holds this immuneACCESS table with in-frame rearrangements only. Some clones are missing; in checked studies, unresolved V genes explain under half, and the rest has no known cause. Present in this sample are 250,000 to 300,000 clones, around 85% of which were seen just once. The ten largest clones take up about an eighth of the sample. Sequencing input: peripheral blood. The receptors were sampled from a woman younger than 45 with COVID-19, enrolled during active disease.

The J gene is TRBJ2-2, the V gene TRBV11-2; D is unclear. The CDR3 extends over 15 amino acids. Between the trimmed V and J ends, which lost 5 bases and 4 bases, there was a span of 14 bases. Germline V gene data show CDR1 as SGHAT and CDR2 as FQNNGV. Written as DNA, the CDR3 is TGTGCCAGCAGCCCGGGTGGAGAGAGCACCGGGGAGCTGTTTTTT. It is translated as CASSPGGESTGELFF.

The rearrangement joins TRBV27 to TRBJ1-1; a weak D match, TRBD1 (6 bases). V lost 6 bases, J lost 3 bases, and 17 bases lay in between. Germline V gene lookup returns CDR1 MNHEY and CDR2 SMNVEV (reference sequence). The CDR3 runs 15 residues. CDR3: CASRTKDSWDTEAFF. DNA of the CDR3: TGTGCCAGCAGAACTAAGGACAGTTGGGACACTGAAGCTTTCTTT.

V usage is TRBV27 and J usage is TRBJ2-3; 12 bases match TRBD2. The CDR3 length is 14 residues. The germline CDR1 and CDR2 sequences are MNHEY and SMNVEV (reference sequence). Trimming cost V 6 bases and J 6 bases; bases outside gene matches: 4. The CDR3 nucleotides are TGTGCCAGCAGAGCACTAGCGGGGGGCGATACGCAGTATTTT. Protein: CASRALAGGDTQYF.

V is TRBV28 and J is TRBJ1-1, with D unresolved. Germline lookup yields CDR1 MDHEN and CDR2 SYDVKM. The length of the CDR3 is 15 residues. The V end was cut by 3 bases, the J end by 3 bases, with 14 bases between. This chain's CDR3 is CASSFAGGRDTEAFF. Here the CDR3 DNA reads TGTGCCAGCAGTTTTGCCGGAGGGCGGGACACTGAAGCTTTCTTT.

Only a few counts were recorded for this clone. The rearrangement uses TRBV6-1 and TRBJ2-2, with TRBD2 as a possible D gene (5 bases). The V end was cut by 2 bases, the J end by 5 bases, with 12 bases between. Germline V CDR1 and CDR2: MNHNS, SASEGT. The CDR3 is 15 residues long. The chain's CDR3 is CASSEIGGRTGELFF. Written as DNA, the CDR3 is TGTGCCAGCAGTGAAATTGGAGGTCGAACCGGGGAGCTGTTTTTT.

The chain combines TRBV2 with TRBJ2-7; no definite D call. Germline V CDR1 and CDR2: SNHLY, FYNNEI. This CDR3 has 14 residues. V was pared by 6 bases and J by 0 bases, with 12 bases between. The CDR3 spells CASSYYLSSYEQYF. CDR3 DNA sequence: TGTGCCAGCAGCTATTACTTGAGCTCCTACGAGCAGTACTTC.

The chain links TRBV27 to TRBJ2-1; a weak D match, TRBD2 (5 bases). V shed 5 bases and J shed 15 bases, with 17 bases lying between them. This CDR3 has 12 residues. Germline CDR1 reads MNHEY; CDR2 reads SMNVEV (reference sequence). The DNA of the CDR3 is TGTGCCAGCAGTCCTATCTCCGGGGTAGCGTTCTTC. Its protein product is CASSPISGVAFF.

The chain uses TRBV3-1 (or the pseudogene TRBV3-2) and TRBJ1-5; a possible D gene is TRBD1 (5 bases). CDR3 length: 15 amino acids. The germline V and J ends were trimmed by 1 base and 2 bases, with 9 bases remaining between them. Germline V CDR1 and CDR2: LGHDT, YNNKEL (reference sequence). CDR3: CASSQGGAGNQPQHF. The CDR3 region has the DNA TGTGCCAGCAGCCAAGGGGGCGCGGGCAATCAGCCCCAGCATTTT.

This rearrangement joins TRBV6-5 to TRBJ2-3; TRBD2 agrees at 8 bases. The V segment lost 6 bases and the J segment 6 bases; nucleotides outside the gene matches: 8. CDR3 length: 14 residues. The germline V gene has CDR1 MNHEY and CDR2 SVGAGI. CDR3 in amino acids: CASRGSGGFDTQYF. The CDR3 DNA sequence: TGTGCCAGCAGAGGGAGCGGGGGTTTTGATACGCAGTATTTT.

This clone was seen more than once but under ten times. The rearrangement links TRBV19 to TRBJ1-2; D is ambiguous. Germline V gives CDR1 LNHDA, CDR2 SQIVND (reference sequence). This CDR3 contains 15 residues. V was pared by 8 bases and J by 2 bases, with 18 bases between. The CDR3 DNA sequence: TGTGCCAGTGGCCCAGCTTATGAGGTAAACTATGGCTACACCTTC. It codes for CASGPAYEVNYGYTF.

The chain combines TRBV30 with TRBJ1-5; tentatively, D is TRBD1 (5 bases). Germline V lookup: CDR1 GTSNPN, CDR2 SVGIG (reference sequence). This CDR3 has 13 residues. The V and J ends lost 2 bases and 4 bases respectively, with 9 bases between them. The DNA of the CDR3 is TGTGCCTGGAGTCGGCAGGGAAATCAGCCCCAGCATTTT. Protein product: CAWSRQGNQPQHF.

J is TRBJ2-3 and V is TRBV18; D is possibly TRBD1 (5 bases). Germline V CDR1 and CDR2: KGHSH, LQKENI. This CDR3 has 17 residues. V gave up 3 bases and J gave up 5 bases, with 21 bases separating them. The CDR3 is CASSPEGAAGMEDTQYF. The CDR3 region has the DNA TGTGCCAGCTCACCGGAAGGGGCGGCAGGGATGGAAGATACGCAGTATTTT.

This clone was counted between two and nine times. This chain links TRBV10-1 with TRBJ2-1, with D perhaps matching TRBD2 (6 bases). Germline V gene data show CDR1 as WNHNN and CDR2 as SYGVQD (reference sequence). Trimming stripped 4 bases from V and 3 bases from J, with 13 bases between. The CDR3 loop spans 15 amino acids. CDR3 DNA sequence: TGCGCCAGCAGTGGGACTCCCGGGAGCTACAATGAGCAGTTCTTC. Its protein is CASSGTPGSYNEQFF.

CDR3 sequence: CASTSGDRSKNSPLHF. The DNA for the CDR3 is TGTGCCAGCACCTCAGGGGACAGAAGTAAAAATTCACCCCTCCACTTT. The chain carries TRBV7-2 and TRBJ1-6, with 7 bases aligning to TRBD1. The germline V gene has CDR1 SGHTA and CDR2 FQGNSA. The V gene end was trimmed by 7 bases and the J gene end by 7 bases; junction bases not matched to a gene: 13. This CDR3 is built from 16 residues.